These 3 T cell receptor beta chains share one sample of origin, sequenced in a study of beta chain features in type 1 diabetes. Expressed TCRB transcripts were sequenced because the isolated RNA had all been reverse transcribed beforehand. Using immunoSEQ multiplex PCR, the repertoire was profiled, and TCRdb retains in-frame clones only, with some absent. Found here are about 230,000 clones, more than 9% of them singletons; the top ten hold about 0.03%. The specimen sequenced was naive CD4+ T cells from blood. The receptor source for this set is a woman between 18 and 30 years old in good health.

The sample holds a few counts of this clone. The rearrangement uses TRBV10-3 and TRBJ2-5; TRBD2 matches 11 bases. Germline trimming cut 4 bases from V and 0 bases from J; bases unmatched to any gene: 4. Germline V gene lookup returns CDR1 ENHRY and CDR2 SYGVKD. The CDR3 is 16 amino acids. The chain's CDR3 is CAISGGLAAYQETQYF. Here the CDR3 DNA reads TGTGCCATCAGTGGGGGACTAGCGGCGTACCAAGAGACCCAGTACTTC.

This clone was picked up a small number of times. CDR3 loop: CASSVFTTGTSGGKSYNEQFF. The CDR3 nucleotides are TGTGCCAGCAGCGTATTTACAACCGGGACTAGCGGGGGAAAGTCCTACAATGAGCAGTTCTTC. The J gene is TRBJ2-1, the V gene TRBV7-8; TRBD2 aligns across 14 bases. The CDR3 is 21 residues long. Germline CDR1 reads SGHVS; CDR2 reads FQNEAQ. V was clipped by 5 bases and J by 1 base; unmatched bases: 16.

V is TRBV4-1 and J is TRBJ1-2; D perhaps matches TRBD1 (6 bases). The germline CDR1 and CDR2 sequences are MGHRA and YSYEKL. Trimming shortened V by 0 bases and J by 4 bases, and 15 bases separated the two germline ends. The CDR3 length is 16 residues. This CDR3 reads CASSQERWTVTYGYTF. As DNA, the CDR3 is TGCGCCAGCAGCCAAGAACGTTGGACAGTCACCTATGGCTACACCTTC.